This paragraph reports one TCR beta chain. Its antigen is unknown. The junction departs from the called germline gene at one end, perhaps through a read error. This record comes from a study of CD8+CD57+ T cells in acquired aplastic anemia. Turning to the study itself: Sorting CD4+ and CD8+ cells gave DNA averaging around 3 ug.

Study findings and constraints: Patients and controls had CD8+ Simpson's diversity values that were not significantly distinct. Comparison of patients with controls identified nearly 30 shared CD8+ CDR3 sequences.

Genomic DNA constituted the template upon which TCR beta VDJ and CDR3 profiling was performed. TCRdb analysed the reads with MiXCR anew, one entry per CDR3 protein. The sample lists 200,000 to 250,000 distinct CDR3 sequences, under 65% occurring once. Per the germline V gene, CDR1 is ENHRY and CDR2 is SYGVKD. The CDR3 consists of 16 residues. The rearrangement links TRBV10-3 to TRBJ2-7; tentatively, D is TRBD1 or TRBD2 (5 bases each). The sequencing input was sorted CD4+, CD8+, or CD8+CD57+ T cells (not recorded which) from PBMCs. The sequence came from a human donor in good health. The CDR3 region is CVIRETVAAGSYEQYF. As DNA, the CDR3 is TGTGTCATCAGGGAGACTGTTGCGGCTGGCTCCTACGAGCAGTACTTC.